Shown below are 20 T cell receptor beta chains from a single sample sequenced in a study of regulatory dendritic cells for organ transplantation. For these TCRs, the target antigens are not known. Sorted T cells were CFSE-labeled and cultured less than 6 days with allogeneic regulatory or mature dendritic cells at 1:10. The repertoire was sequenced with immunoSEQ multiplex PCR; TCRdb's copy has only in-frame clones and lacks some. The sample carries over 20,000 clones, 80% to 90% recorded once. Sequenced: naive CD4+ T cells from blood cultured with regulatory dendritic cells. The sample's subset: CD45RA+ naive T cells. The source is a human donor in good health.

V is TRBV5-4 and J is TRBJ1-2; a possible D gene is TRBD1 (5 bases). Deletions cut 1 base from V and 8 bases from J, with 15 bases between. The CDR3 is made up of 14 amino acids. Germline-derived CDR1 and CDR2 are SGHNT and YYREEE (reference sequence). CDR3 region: CASSLRGTDGGYTF. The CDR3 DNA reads TGTGCCAGCAGCTTGCGGGGGACGGATGGGGGCTACACCTTC.

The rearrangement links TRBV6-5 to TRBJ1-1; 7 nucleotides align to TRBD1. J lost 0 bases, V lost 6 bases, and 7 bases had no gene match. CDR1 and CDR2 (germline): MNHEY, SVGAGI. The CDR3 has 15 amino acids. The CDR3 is CASSPGGFLNTEAFF. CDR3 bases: TGTGCCAGCAGCCCAGGGGGGTTTCTGAACACTGAAGCTTTCTTT.

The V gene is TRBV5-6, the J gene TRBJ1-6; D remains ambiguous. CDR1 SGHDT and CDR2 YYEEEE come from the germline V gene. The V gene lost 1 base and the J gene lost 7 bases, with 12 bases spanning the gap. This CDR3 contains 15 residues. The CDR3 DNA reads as TGTGCCAGCAGCTTGAGGTTTGGGCGAAATTCACCCCTCCACTTT. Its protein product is CASSLRFGRNSPLHF.

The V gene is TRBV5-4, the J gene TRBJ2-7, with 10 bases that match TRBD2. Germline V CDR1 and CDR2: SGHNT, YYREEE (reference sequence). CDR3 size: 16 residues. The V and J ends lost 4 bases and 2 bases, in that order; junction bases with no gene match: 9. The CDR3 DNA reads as TGTGCCAGCAGCACGCAACTAGCGGGAAAAACCTACGAGCAGTACTTC. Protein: CASSTQLAGKTYEQYF.

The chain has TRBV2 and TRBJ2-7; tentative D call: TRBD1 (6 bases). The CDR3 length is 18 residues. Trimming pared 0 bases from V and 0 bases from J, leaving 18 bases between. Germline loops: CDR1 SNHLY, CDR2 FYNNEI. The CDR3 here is CASSEAPIFDRSSYEQYF. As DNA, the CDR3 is TGTGCCAGCAGTGAAGCGCCCATTTTCGACAGGAGCTCCTACGAGCAGTACTTC.

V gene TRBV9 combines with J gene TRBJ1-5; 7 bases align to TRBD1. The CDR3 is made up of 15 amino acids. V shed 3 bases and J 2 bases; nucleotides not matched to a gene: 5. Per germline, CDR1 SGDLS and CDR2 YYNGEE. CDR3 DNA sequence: TGTGCCAGCAGCGCGACAGGGAGTCGCAATCAGCCCCAGCATTTT. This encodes CASSATGSRNQPQHF.

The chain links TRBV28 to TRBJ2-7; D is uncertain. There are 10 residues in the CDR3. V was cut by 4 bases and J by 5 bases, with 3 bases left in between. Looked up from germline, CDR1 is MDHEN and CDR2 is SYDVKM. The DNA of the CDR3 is TGTGCCAGCAGTTCGCACGAGCAGTACTTC. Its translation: CASSSHEQYF. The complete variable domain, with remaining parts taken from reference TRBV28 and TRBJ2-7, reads DVKVTQSSRYLVKRTGEKVFLECVQDMDHENMFWYRQDPGLGLRLIYFSYDVKMKEKGDIPEGYSVSREKKERFSLILESASTNQTSMYLCASSSHEQYFGPGTRLTVT.

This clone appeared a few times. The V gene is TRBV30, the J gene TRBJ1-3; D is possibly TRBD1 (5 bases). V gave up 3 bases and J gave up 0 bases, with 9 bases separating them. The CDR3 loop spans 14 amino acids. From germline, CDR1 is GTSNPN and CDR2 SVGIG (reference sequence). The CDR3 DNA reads TGTGCCTGGAGCCGACAGAGCTCTGGAAACACCATATATTTT. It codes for CAWSRQSSGNTIYF.

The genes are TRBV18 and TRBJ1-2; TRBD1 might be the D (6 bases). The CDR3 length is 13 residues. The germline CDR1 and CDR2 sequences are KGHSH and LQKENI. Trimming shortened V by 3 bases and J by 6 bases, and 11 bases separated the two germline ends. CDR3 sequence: CASSPDRTDGYTF. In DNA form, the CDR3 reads TGTGCCAGCTCACCCGACAGGACGGATGGCTACACCTTC.

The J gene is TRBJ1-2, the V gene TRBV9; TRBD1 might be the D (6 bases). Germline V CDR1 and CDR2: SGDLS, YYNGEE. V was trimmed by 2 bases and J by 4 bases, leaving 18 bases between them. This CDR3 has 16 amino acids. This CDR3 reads CASSVGGGGAGYGYTF. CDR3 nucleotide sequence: TGTGCCAGCAGCGTTGGTGGTGGGGGCGCCGGCTATGGCTACACCTTC.

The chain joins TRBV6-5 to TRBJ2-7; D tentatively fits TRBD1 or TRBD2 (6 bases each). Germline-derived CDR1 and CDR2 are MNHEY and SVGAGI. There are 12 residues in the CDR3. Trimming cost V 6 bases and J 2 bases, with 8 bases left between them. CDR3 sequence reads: CASRRGAYEQYF. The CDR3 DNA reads TGTGCCAGCAGGAGGGGGGCCTACGAGCAGTACTTC.

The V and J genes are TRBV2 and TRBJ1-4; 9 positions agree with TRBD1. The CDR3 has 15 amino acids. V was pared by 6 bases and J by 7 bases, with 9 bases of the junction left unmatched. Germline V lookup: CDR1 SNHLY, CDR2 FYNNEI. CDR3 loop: CASRPTGGRREKLFF. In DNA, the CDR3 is TGTGCCAGCAGGCCAACAGGGGGCCGGCGTGAAAAACTGTTTTTT.

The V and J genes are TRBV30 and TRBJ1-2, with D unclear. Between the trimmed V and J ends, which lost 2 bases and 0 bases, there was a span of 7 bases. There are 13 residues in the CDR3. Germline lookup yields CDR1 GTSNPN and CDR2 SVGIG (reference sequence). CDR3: CAWSSLANYGYTF. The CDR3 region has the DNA TGTGCCTGGAGTAGTCTGGCTAACTATGGCTACACCTTC.

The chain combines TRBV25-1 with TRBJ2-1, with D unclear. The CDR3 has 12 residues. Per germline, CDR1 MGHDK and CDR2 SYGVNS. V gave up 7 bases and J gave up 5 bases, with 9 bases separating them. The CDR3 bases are TGTGCCAGCATTCACGGCCACAATGAGCAGTTCTTC. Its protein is CASIHGHNEQFF.

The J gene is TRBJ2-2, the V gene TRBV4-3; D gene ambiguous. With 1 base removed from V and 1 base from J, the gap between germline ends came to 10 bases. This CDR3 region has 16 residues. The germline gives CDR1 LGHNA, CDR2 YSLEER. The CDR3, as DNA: TGCGCCAGCAGCCAAGCGCATAAGGGGAACACCGGGGAGCTGTTTTTT. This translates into CASSQAHKGNTGELFF.

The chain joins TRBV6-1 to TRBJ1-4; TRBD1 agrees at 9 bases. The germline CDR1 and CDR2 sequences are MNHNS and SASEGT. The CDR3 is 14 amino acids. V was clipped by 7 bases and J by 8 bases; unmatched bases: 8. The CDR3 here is CASNRQGDREKLFF. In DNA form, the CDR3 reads TGTGCCAGCAACAGACAGGGGGATAGAGAAAAACTGTTTTTT.

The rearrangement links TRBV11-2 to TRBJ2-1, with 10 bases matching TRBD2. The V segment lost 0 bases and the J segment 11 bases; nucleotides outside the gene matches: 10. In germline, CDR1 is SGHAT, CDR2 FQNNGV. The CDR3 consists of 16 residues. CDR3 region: CASSLDRLSGGAKQFF. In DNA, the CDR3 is TGTGCCAGCAGCTTAGATAGATTAAGCGGGGGGGCCAAGCAGTTCTTC.

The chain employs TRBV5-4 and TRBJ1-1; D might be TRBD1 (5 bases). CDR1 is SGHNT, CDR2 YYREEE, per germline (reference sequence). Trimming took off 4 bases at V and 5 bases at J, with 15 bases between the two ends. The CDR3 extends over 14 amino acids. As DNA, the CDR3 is TGTGCCAGCAGCGCCTCAGGGTCGTGGACTGAAGCTTTCTTT. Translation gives CASSASGSWTEAFF.

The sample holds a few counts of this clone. The DNA of the CDR3 is TGTGCCAGCAGTGAAGGCAGGGTGGGAGGCTACACCTTC. Its protein is CASSEGRVGGYTF. This chain connects TRBV2 to TRBJ1-2, with a weak D call TRBD1 (5 bases). The CDR3 loop spans 13 amino acids. Germline V gene data show CDR1 as SNHLY and CDR2 as FYNNEI. Trimming took 1 base from V and 8 from J, leaving 11 bases between them.

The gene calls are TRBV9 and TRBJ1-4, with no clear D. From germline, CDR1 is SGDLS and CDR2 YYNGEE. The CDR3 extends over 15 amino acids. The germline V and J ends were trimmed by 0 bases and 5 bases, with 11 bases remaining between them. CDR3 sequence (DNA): TGTGCCAGCAGCGTAGAAGTCGGGCGAAATGAAAAACTGTTTTTT. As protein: CASSVEVGRNEKLFF. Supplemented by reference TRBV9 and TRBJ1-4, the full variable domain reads DSGVTQTPKHLITATGQRVTLRCSPRSGDLSVYWYQQSLDQGLQFLIQYYNGEERAKGNILERFSAQQFPDLHSELNLSSLELGDSALYFCASSVEVGRNEKLFFGSGTQLSVL.